This record concerns one TCR beta chain sequence. Antigen unknown. This sample is drawn from a study of shared clonotypes between healthy human individuals. Turning to the study itself: The plates for each donor numbered three CD4 naive, three CD4 memory, two CD8 naive and one CD8 memory. Study-level findings and limits: Exclusively blood specimens were collected; tissue repertoires likely differ.

Naive CD4+ cells were CD45RA-selected; the remaining cells were memory. For every subset, genomic DNA was evenly distributed across several immunoSEQ plates. Using immunoSEQ multiplex PCR, the repertoire was profiled, and TCRdb retains in-frame clones only, with some absent. The table includes approximately 2.5 million clones, 93% detected once. Germline CDR1 reads SGHTA; CDR2 reads FQGTGA. The CDR3 spans 13 residues. Trimming stripped 3 bases from V and 8 bases from J, with 13 bases between. The V call is TRBV7-3, the J call TRBJ1-1; D is ambiguous. The sample was naive CD4+ T cells from PBMCs. The subset is: CD45RA+ positively selected. This receptor was identified in a man aged 18 to 29 in good health. Some clones in this sample may be carry-over from other donors' samples. CDR3 in amino acids: CASSLGYGEEAFF. In DNA form, the CDR3 reads TGTGCCAGCAGCTTGGGTTACGGGGAAGAAGCTTTCTTT.